The TCR beta chain described here comes from a study of OX40 agonist ivuxolimab in advanced cancers. Study details: The eligibility criteria allowed prior anti-PD-1, anti-PD-L1 or anti-CTLA-4 therapy, and 40% had some.

Only in-frame clones appear in the TCRdb table, and some are missing; sequencing was by immunoSEQ multiplex PCR. The sample records some 70,000 clones, approximately 80% being singletons. Findings and caveats of the study: No determination was made of the antigen specificity of the expanded peripheral T cells.

CDR1 SNHLY and CDR2 FYNNEI come from the germline V gene. J lost 4 bases, V lost 3 bases, and 6 bases had no gene match. The CDR3 contains 15 residues. On this clone itself: Its target is not known.

The sequence was collected from an adult with an advanced solid tumor such as melanoma, head and neck, liver or kidney cancer. The input for sequencing was CD4+ or CD8+ T cells sorted from blood, taken in a trial of the OX40 agonist ivuxolimab. The V call is TRBV2, the J call TRBJ2-5, with 9 bases aligning to TRBD2. CDR3 region: CASSEGAGGRETQYF. The CDR3, as DNA: TGTGCCAGCAGTGAGGGAGCGGGGGGAAGAGAGACCCAGTACTTC. Using reference TRBV2 and TRBJ2-5 for the parts outside the CDR3, the full variable domain is EPEVTQTPSHQVTQMGQEVILRCVPISNHLYFYWYRQILGQKVEFLVSFYNNEISEKSEIFDDQFSVERPDGSNFTLKIRSTKLEDSAMYFCASSEGAGGRETQYFGPGTRLLVL.